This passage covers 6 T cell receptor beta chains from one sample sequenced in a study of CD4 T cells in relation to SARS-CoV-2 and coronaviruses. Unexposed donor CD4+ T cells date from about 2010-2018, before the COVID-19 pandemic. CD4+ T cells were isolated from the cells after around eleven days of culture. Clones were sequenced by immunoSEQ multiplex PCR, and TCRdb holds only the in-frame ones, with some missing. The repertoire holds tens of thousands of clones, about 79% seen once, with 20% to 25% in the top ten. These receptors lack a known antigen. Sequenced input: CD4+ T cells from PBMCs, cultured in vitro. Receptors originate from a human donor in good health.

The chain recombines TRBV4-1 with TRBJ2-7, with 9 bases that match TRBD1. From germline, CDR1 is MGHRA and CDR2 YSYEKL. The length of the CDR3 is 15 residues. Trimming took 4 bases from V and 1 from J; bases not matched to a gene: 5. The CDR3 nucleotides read TGCGCCAGCAGCCCCGGGACAGGGCGATCCTACGAGCAGTACTTC. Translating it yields CASSPGTGRSYEQYF.

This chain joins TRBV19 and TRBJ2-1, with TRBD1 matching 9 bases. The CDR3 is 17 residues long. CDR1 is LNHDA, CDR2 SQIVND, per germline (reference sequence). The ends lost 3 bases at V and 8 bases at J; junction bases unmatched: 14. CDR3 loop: CASSIQAGGTGSYEQFF. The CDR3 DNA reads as TGTGCCAGTAGTATTCAAGCGGGTGGGACAGGGAGTTATGAGCAGTTCTTC.

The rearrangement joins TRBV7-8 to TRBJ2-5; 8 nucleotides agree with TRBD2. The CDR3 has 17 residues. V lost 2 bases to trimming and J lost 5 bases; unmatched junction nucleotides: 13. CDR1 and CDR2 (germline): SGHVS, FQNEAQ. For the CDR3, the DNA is TGTGCCAGCAGCTTATATATCGGGAGGGCCTCTGGTGAGACCCAGTACTTC. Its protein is CASSLYIGRASGETQYF.

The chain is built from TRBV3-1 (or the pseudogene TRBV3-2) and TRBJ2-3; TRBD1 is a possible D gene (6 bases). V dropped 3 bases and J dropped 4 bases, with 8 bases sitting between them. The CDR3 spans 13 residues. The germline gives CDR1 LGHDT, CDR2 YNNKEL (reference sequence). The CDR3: CASSQGAADTQYF. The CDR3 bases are TGTGCCAGCAGCCAGGGGGCGGCAGATACGCAGTATTTT.

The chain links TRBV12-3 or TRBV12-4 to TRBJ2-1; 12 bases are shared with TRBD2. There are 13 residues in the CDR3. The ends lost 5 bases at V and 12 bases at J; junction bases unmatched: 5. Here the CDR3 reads CASSPTSGGGQFF. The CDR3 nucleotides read TGTGCCAGCAGTCCGACTAGCGGGGGCGGGCAGTTCTTC.

The chain's CDR3 is CSVGGRTRSYGYTF. CDR3 DNA: TGCAGCGTTGGGGGCCGAACCCGCAGCTATGGCTACACCTTC. The V gene is TRBV29-1, the J gene TRBJ1-2; possibly TRBD1 for D (5 bases). The CDR3 is made up of 14 amino acids. V lost 4 bases, J lost 4 bases, and 16 bases lay in between. Per the germline V gene, CDR1 is SQVTM and CDR2 is ANQGSEA.